This T cell receptor (beta chain) is from a study of OX40 agonist ivuxolimab in advanced cancers. TCRdb's table, derived via immunoSEQ multiplex PCR, lists solely in-frame clones and lacks some. Altogether just over 20,000 clones are present, about 86% being singletons, with the ten largest covering over 20%. V dropped 6 bases and J dropped 2 bases, with 8 bases sitting between them. Germline CDR1 is MNHNY and CDR2 is SVGAGI (reference sequence). This CDR3 has 13 amino acids. V gene TRBV6-6 combines with J gene TRBJ1-5; D is uncertain. This specimen consisted of CD4+ or CD8+ T cells sorted from blood, obtained in a trial of the OX40 agonist ivuxolimab. This clonotype was obtained from an adult with an advanced solid tumor such as melanoma, head and neck, liver or kidney cancer. The CDR3 sequence: CASRVGGNQPQHF. CDR3 bases: TGTGCCAGCAGAGTCGGGGGCAATCAGCCCCAGCATTTT.